This TCR beta chain was observed in a study of shared clonotypes between healthy human individuals. This CDR3 has 14 residues. Germline CDR1 is SGHVS and CDR2 is FQNEAQ. The V gene lost 5 bases and the J gene lost 9 bases, with 17 bases spanning the gap. A CD45RA+ naive subset and a CD45RA-negative memory subset were split from CD4+ cells. As to this clone: Antigen unknown.

The assay ran at deep level. TCRdb keeps only in-frame clones here, not all; method: immunoSEQ multiplex PCR. The sample has about 1 million clones, about 75% seen once. Points from the study as a whole: With a handful of donors compared, around 5% of naive CD4 clonotypes were shared. At large depth, rarefaction still showed sorted-subset sequencing to be incomplete.

The sequencing input was memory CD4+ T cells sorted from blood. Indicated subset: CD45RA-negative fraction. The chain links TRBV7-8 to TRBJ2-1; D uncertain. The receptor comes from a young man in good health. CDR3 loop: CASSPLQRIFEQFF. CDR3 DNA sequence: TGTGCCAGCAGCCCTCTACAGAGGATCTTTGAGCAGTTCTTC.